This T cell receptor beta chain was found in a study of CD8+ T cells in alopecia areata. The study, taken as a whole, reports: In blood and scalp, many expanded lesional clones persisted during tofacitinib. Scalp clonality decreased significantly with tofacitinib, and so did expanded CD8+ clones among the top 100.

Regarding treatment: oral pan-JAK inhibitor, 5-10 mg twice daily. Cell sorting was applied to PBMCs, and CD4+ and CD8+ T cells were collected. TCR sequencing used cDNA made by reverse transcription of extracted RNA. Sequenced by immunoSEQ multiplex PCR; TCRdb stores in-frame clones only, minus some. Of over 150,000 clones in the sample, roughly three fifths were seen once. In this sample, this clone is medium-sized. Its matching antigen is unknown. CDR3 size: 14 residues. V lost 5 bases, J lost 4 bases, and 4 bases stayed unmatched. Germline values: CDR1 SNHLY, CDR2 FYNNEI. The sequence came from a human donor with alopecia areata. This specimen consisted of CD4+ T cells sorted from blood, obtained at week 4, from a patient treated with tofacitinib. This chain connects TRBV2 to TRBJ2-3, with 9 bases matching TRBD2. The CDR3 is CASSPGLAPDTQYF. DNA for the CDR3: TGTGCCAGCAGTCCGGGACTAGCTCCAGATACGCAGTATTTT.